This T cell receptor beta chain was recorded in a study of monozygotic twins with inflammatory bowel disease. TCRdb re-called the 5' RACE reads and catalogs CDR3 proteins one per entry, DNA excluded. This sample contains roughly 170,000 distinct CDR3 sequences. The CDR3 is made up of 15 amino acids. Germline values: CDR1 SGHDT, CDR2 YYEEEE. The clonotype was recovered from a human donor with ulcerative colitis or Crohn's disease, or a healthy co-twin of an affected twin (not recorded which). Sequenced sample: blood. The genes are TRBV5-6 and TRBJ2-7; TCRdb outputs TRBD1, but without DNA this stays unchecked. CDR3: CASSFRVASSYEQYF.